Sequencing of this T cell receptor (beta chain) was carried out in a study of CD4 T cells in relation to SARS-CoV-2 and coronaviruses (dated by TCRdb to about 2021). The study in broad terms: In the ViraFEST assay, PBMCs were cultured with antigen for under 13 days, after which TCR beta CDR3s were sequenced to identify antigen-specific clonal expansions. A median age of around 35 years, with a range of about 20 to 80 years, was recorded for the full convalescent cohort of around 13 patients. Among the roughly twelve convalescent patients, 8 males and 4 females were included, and two of the subjects were Hispanic. Shared crossreactive spike epitopes were mapped to their HLA restriction using patient-derived lymphoblastoid cell lines. The study assessed, at the TCR clonotype level, memory CD4+ T cell crossreactivity between SARS-CoV-2 and common cold coronavirus spike proteins. Expansion assays from other donors in the study were sequenced with a different, Illumina-based TCR-beta assay. Samples from three pre-COVID donors and the naive versus memory experiments were sequenced with the Adaptive Biotechnologies TCR-sequencing kit; other data were Illumina-based.

Worth noting for this clone: The antigen it binds to is not known. Base-call qualities are not available, and no considerably larger clone is one nucleotide away.

Naive and memory CD4+ T cells were separated from cryopreserved PBMCs by CD4 enrichment followed by EasySep naive CD4+ T cell enrichment. For 10 days, approximately 98,000 sorted naive or memory CD4+ T cells were cultured together with CEF peptides and T cell-depleted PBMCs at a 1:1 ratio. Triplicate replicate wells were generally used for each peptide culture condition. Ficoll-Paque PLUS gradient centrifugation was used to isolate PBMCs from either whole blood or leukapheresis product. PBMCs were either cryopreserved at -140 degrees C or used fresh in the expansion assay. The QIAamp Micro DNA Kit was used to extract genomic DNA from the CD4+ T cells. Survey-level immunoSEQ TCR-beta sequencing was performed on DNA from CEF-cultured naive and memory CD4+ T cells. Per the source publication's procedure: Preprocessing removed nonproductive sequences and CDR3s not starting with C, not ending with F or W, or shorter than 7 amino acids. The MANAFEST web app identified antigen-specific clonotypes based on expansion compared with the reference and other culture wells. A clone was considered positive if the clone showed significant expansion compared with the reference culture in 2 of 3 replicate wells at an FDR below 0.05. Positive clones also required significant expansion versus all other tandem wells and an odds ratio above 5. Cultured and uncultured naive and memory CD4+ repertoires were searched for previously identified spike- and CEF-reactive CDR3s. CDR3 homology was measured as pairwise Levenshtein distance, computed with the stringdist R package after trimming three terminal residues from each end. Held by TCRdb, this immuneACCESS table contains in-frame sequences only and omits some clones. Under half of the omission traces to an unresolved V gene where checked; the cause of the rest is unknown. V and J calls and clone size are those listed in that table; D and trimming were worked out from the DNA. The sample records about 37,000 clones, under 90% of which are singletons. Of the sample, more than 3.5% falls within the top ten clones.

Overall study outcomes, separate from this receptor: Sequencing of naive versus memory cells indicated that the assay detects memory recall responses, not primary responses primed during culture. Because no donor provided both pre-pandemic and post-infection samples, tracing the source of pre-existing responses was limited. In around two thirds of donors, memory CD4+ clonotypes turned up that crossrecognized SARS-CoV-2 and at least one common cold coronavirus spike. Crossreactivity analysis was centred on spike protein, so crossreactivity against other viral proteins was not assessed. The study was constrained by small numbers of patients and of tested TCRs. Significantly weaker SARS-CoV-2-driven expansion was shown by crossreactive clones than by monoreactive clones, consistent with antigenic imprinting.

Material: naive CD4+ T cells from PBMCs, cultured in vitro. The cell subset or site tag for this specimen amounts to: naive CD4+ T cells isolated by negative enrichment. The TCR comes from an adult with COVID-19.

The nucleotide sequence is given as TGTGCCAGCAGTGAGAGGCCGGACTATGGCTACACCTTC. It codes for CASSERPDYGYTF. The rearranged chain carries TRBV2 and TRBJ1-2, with the D gene uncertain. From the cysteine through the phenylalanine, the CDR3 covers 13 amino acids. CDR3 DNA is the only sequence kept; it has 39 bases, read in frame from the first base. Cut back by 3 bases and 3 bases, the V and J ends lie 8 bases apart. As encoded in the germline V gene, CDR1 is SNHLY while CDR2 is FYNNEI.